The sequence of this TCR beta chain was determined in a study of response to subunit inactivated influenza vaccine. Germline-derived CDR1 and CDR2 are MGHDK and SYGVNS. CDR3 length equals 12 residues. Between the trimmed V and J ends, which lost 5 bases and 7 bases, there was a span of 8 bases. TCRdb recomputed calls from the RT-PCR reads with MiXCR, one row per CDR3 protein. Among about 620,000 distinct CDR3 sequences listed, about 11% were seen once. These data were also reused for a study on T cells expressing NK-cell markers. This second study notes: UMIs accompanied the 5'RACE template switching by which TCR beta cDNA was made.

This clonotype was sampled from a man in his fifties who received an inactivated influenza vaccine. Sequences were derived from PBMCs from blood, sampled on the day of vaccination. V and J are TRBV25-1 and TRBJ2-2, with D tentatively TRBD2 (5 bases). The CDR3 loop is CASSKAGGELFF. In DNA, the CDR3 is TGTGCCAGCAGTAAGGCGGGCGGGGAGCTGTTTTTT.